One and the same sample provided the 18 T cell receptor beta chains below, sequenced in a study of T cell repertoires in cytomegalovirus infection. TCRdb redid the calling of the reads with MiXCR, one entry per CDR3 protein. Among 200,000 to 250,000 distinct CDR3 sequences listed, 6.5% were seen once. The specimen was PBMCs. The receptors stem from a human donor in good health (CMV status not recorded). Some clones in this sample may be carry-over from other donors' samples.

This clonotype was detected many times. The chain is built from TRBV11-2 and TRBJ1-6; D unclear. Germline V gene data show CDR1 as SGHAT and CDR2 as FQNNGV. The CDR3 contains 14 residues. Trimming took off 5 bases at V and 6 bases at J, with 11 bases between the two ends. CDR3 amino acids: CASSQVSGNSPLHF. CDR3 DNA sequence: TGTGCCAGCAGCCAGGTATCGGGTAATTCACCCCTCCACTTT.

This clonotype was counted at least ten times. This chain joins TRBV7-2 and TRBJ2-5; a weak D match, TRBD2 (6 bases). The CDR3 consists of 15 residues. Germline assignment: CDR1 SGHTA and CDR2 FQGNSA. The V end lost 1 base, the J end lost 3 bases, and 12 bases lay between the germline ends. The CDR3: CASSLEEGWEETQYF. CDR3 sequence (DNA): TGTGCCAGCAGCTTAGAGGAGGGCTGGGAAGAGACCCAGTACTTC.

The table lists this clonotype with a few counts. The J gene is TRBJ2-5, the V gene TRBV20-1; 12 nucleotides line up with TRBD2. The V gene's germline CDR1 is DFQATT and CDR2 SNEGSKA (reference sequence). Germline trimming cut 6 bases from V and 2 bases from J; bases unmatched to any gene: 10. This CDR3 is 16 amino acids long. The CDR3 region is CSAVGLAGGSQETQYF. Written as DNA, the CDR3 is TGCAGTGCAGTGGGGCTAGCGGGGGGGAGTCAAGAGACCCAGTACTTC.

Many counts were recorded for this clonotype. The CDR3 protein is CASSFQRGSGDTQYF. The CDR3, as DNA: TGTGCCAGCAGTTTCCAGCGGGGGTCGGGTGATACGCAGTATTTT. V is TRBV12-3 or TRBV12-4 and J is TRBJ2-3; 8 nucleotides agree with TRBD2. V was clipped by 3 bases and J by 6 bases; unmatched bases: 8. The CDR3 contains 15 residues.

This clonotype was counted many times. This chain links TRBV7-2 with TRBJ1-2; D gene ambiguous. Trimming pared 5 bases from V and 8 bases from J, leaving 12 bases between. Germline CDR1 SGHTA, CDR2 FQGNSA. CDR3 length: 12 residues. This CDR3 reads CASSPTSRGYTF. In DNA, the CDR3 is TGTGCCAGCAGCCCTACGTCCAGGGGCTACACCTTC.

In this sample, this clonotype turned up a few times. The V gene is TRBV28, the J gene TRBJ1-5, with D hard to call. This CDR3 is 17 amino acids long. The germline CDR1 and CDR2 sequences are MDHEN and SYDVKM. The V and J ends lost 6 bases and 0 bases respectively, with 18 bases between them. CDR3 sequence reads: CASRSMDGSNSNQPQHF. As DNA, the CDR3 is TGTGCCAGCAGGAGCATGGACGGTTCAAATAGCAATCAGCCCCAGCATTTT.

This clonotype was counted ten times or more. The rearrangement links TRBV11-2 to TRBJ2-7; D is possibly TRBD1 or TRBD2 (5 bases each). Between the trimmed V and J ends, which lost 5 bases and 3 bases, there was a span of 14 bases. The germline V gene encodes CDR1 SGHAT and CDR2 FQNNGV. The CDR3 contains 14 residues. The DNA of the CDR3 is TGTGCCAGCAGCCGTTCATTGGGGGACTACGAGCAGTACTTC. This codes for CASSRSLGDYEQYF.

This clonotype was counted many times. The chain links TRBV29-1 to TRBJ2-7; 10 nucleotides line up with TRBD1. Germline CDR1 SQVTM, CDR2 ANQGSEA. Losses at the gene ends were 4 bases for V and 2 bases for J; bases not matched to a gene: 2. This CDR3 region has 13 residues. The CDR3 loop is CSVGTGGAYEQYF. The CDR3 DNA reads as TGCAGCGTTGGGACAGGGGGTGCCTACGAGCAGTACTTC.

This clonotype was observed many times. This chain connects TRBV6-2 or TRBV6-3 to TRBJ1-2; no reliable D call. Between the trimmed V and J ends, which lost 7 bases and 4 bases, there was a span of 16 bases. Germline V gene data show CDR1 as MNHEY and CDR2 as SVGEGT. The CDR3 sequence is 14 residues long. CDR3 nucleotide sequence: TGTGCCAGCACCTACTCCGGGGTCTTCTATGGCTACACCTTC. This translates into CASTYSGVFYGYTF.

This clonotype was seen ten or more times. V is TRBV7-2 and J is TRBJ1-1; no reliable D call. CDR1 is SGHTA, CDR2 FQGNSA, per germline. Trimming stripped 1 base from V and 2 bases from J, with 5 bases between. The length of the CDR3 is 13 residues. CDR3 in DNA: TGTGCCAGCAGCTTAGAACACAACACTGAAGCTTTCTTT. Amino acid sequence: CASSLEHNTEAFF.

This clonotype was recorded many times. The rearrangement joins TRBV24-1 to TRBJ2-1; 9 bases are shared with TRBD2. The CDR3 contains 17 residues. Germline V lookup: CDR1 KGHDR, CDR2 SFDVKD. J lost 0 bases, V lost 3 bases, and 5 bases had no gene match. The CDR3 sequence is CATSDVLAGTSYNEQFF. CDR3 nucleotide sequence: TGTGCCACCAGTGATGTGCTAGCGGGGACCTCCTACAATGAGCAGTTCTTC.

This clonotype appeared a few times. This chain links TRBV2 with TRBJ2-3; 9 nucleotides agree with TRBD2. V trimming: 1 base; J trimming: 5 bases; junction bases outside the gene matches: 4. Germline V gene data show CDR1 as SNHLY and CDR2 as FYNNEI. The length of the CDR3 is 15 residues. The chain's CDR3 is CASSEGGLAGDTQYF. In nucleotides, the CDR3 is TGTGCCAGCAGTGAAGGGGGACTAGCTGGAGATACGCAGTATTTT.

Comments on this clonotype: A single base separates this from a much larger clone, so it may be a read error. The genes are TRBV2 and TRBJ1-1, with D perhaps TRBD1 (5 bases). CDR1 SNHLY and CDR2 FYNNEI come from the germline V gene. The CDR3 sequence is 16 residues long. Trimming cost V 7 bases and J 5 bases, with 23 bases left between them. CDR3 protein: CASIEETAMLGTEAFF. The CDR3 DNA reads TGTGCCAGCATTGAGGAGACAGCCATGTTGGGTACTGAAGCTTTCTTT.

This clonotype was observed at least ten times. The chain couples TRBV9 to TRBJ2-7; D unresolved. CDR3 size: 15 residues. Trimming pared 2 bases from V and 1 base from J, leaving 13 bases between. CDR1 and CDR2 from the germline V gene are SGDLS and YYNGEE. The CDR3 DNA follows: TGTGCCAGCAGCGTGGGATCTCAGTCATCCTACGAGCAGTACTTC. Amino acid sequence: CASSVGSQSSYEQYF.

This clonotype was recorded many times. The J gene is TRBJ1-5, the V gene TRBV7-8; TRBD1 might be the D (5 bases). Germline CDR1 and CDR2: SGHVS and FQNEAQ. There are 15 residues in the CDR3. The V end was cut by 4 bases, the J end by 3 bases, with 13 bases between. The CDR3 reads CASSSLGTYNQPQHF. The CDR3 nucleotides are TGTGCCAGCAGCTCGCTTGGGACCTACAATCAGCCCCAGCATTTT.

This clonotype was detected ten times or more. The genes are TRBV11-2 and TRBJ2-3; 10 bases align to TRBD2. J lost 2 bases, V lost 2 bases, and 10 bases had no gene match. The CDR3 runs 18 residues. The germline V gene encodes CDR1 SGHAT and CDR2 FQNNGV. The CDR3 DNA follows: TGTGCCAGCAGCTTACCTGAGACTAGCGGGCTTCCCACAGATACGCAGTATTTT. Protein product: CASSLPETSGLPTDTQYF.

This clonotype was recorded at least ten times. The CDR3 DNA sequence: TGTGCCAGCAGCTTAGTGGGCCGGGGGAATTCACCCCTCCACTTT. This encodes CASSLVGRGNSPLHF. The chain carries TRBV7-2 and TRBJ1-6; tentative D call: TRBD1 (5 bases). The CDR3 totals 15 residues. V dropped 1 base and J dropped 7 bases, with 11 bases sitting between them. CDR1 is SGHTA and CDR2 is FQGNSA in the germline V gene.

This clonotype was picked up many times. V usage is TRBV28 and J usage is TRBJ2-6; D unresolved. The CDR3 is 14 residues long. CDR1 MDHEN and CDR2 SYDVKM come from the germline V gene. Trimming stripped 10 bases from V and 4 bases from J, with 14 bases between. CDR3 sequence (DNA): TGTGCCACGGTTAGGGTCCGGGGGGCCAACGTCCTGACTTTC. Its translation: CATVRVRGANVLTF.